A selection of T cell receptor beta chains follows, all from one sample in a study of regulatory T cells in long-lasting Graves disease. TCRdb fed the multiplex PCR reads into MiXCR, producing one record per CDR3 protein. Here the sample spans roughly 500,000 distinct CDR3 sequences, around 12% being singletons. These same records also appear under a second study, on T cells in Graves' hyperthyroidism and ophthalmopathy.

Specimen: peripheral blood mononuclear cells (PBMCs), collected at new diagnosis, from a patient treated with antithyroid drugs. The receptor source for this set is a woman under 40 with Graves disease. The CDR3 runs from the conserved cysteine through the conserved F or W. D genes are given only for firm matches.

v_call	j_call	d_call	cdr3_aa
TRBV28	TRBJ2-7	TRBD2	CASSDRLAGLIEQYF
TRBV29-1	TRBJ2-2	NA	CSAVSARSRSPDTGELFF
TRBV20-1	TRBJ1-5	NA	CSARDRRGPNQPQHF
TRBV27	TRBJ1-5	NA	CASSLWPANQPQHF
TRBV12-3/TRBV12-4	TRBJ1-4	TRBD1	CASSDRTGGRGEKLFF
TRBV2	TRBJ2-5	TRBD2	CASSRMTSAQETQYF
TRBV12-3/TRBV12-4	TRBJ2-7	NA	CASSLKSGYEQYF
TRBV27	TRBJ1-2	NA	CASSNTGMSYGYTF
TRBV20-1	TRBJ2-1	TRBD2	CSAQGAGLAGRTGGNEQFF
TRBV29-1	TRBJ2-2	NA	CSVVGNGELFF
TRBV29-1	TRBJ1-1	TRBD1	CSAQGQEGTEAFF
TRBV18	TRBJ2-3	NA	CASSPLADSTDTQYF
TRBV5-6	TRBJ1-4	NA	CASSPLGTNEKLFF
TRBV6-5	TRBJ2-7	TRBD1	CASSYSKGQGFVEQYF
TRBV11-2	TRBJ2-7	TRBD2	CASSLSGRAREQYF
TRBV6-2/TRBV6-3	TRBJ2-4	TRBD1	CASSYRGGVDKNIQYF
TRBV19	TRBJ2-5	NA	CASSVVGYRDYQETQYF
TRBV30	TRBJ1-6	TRBD1	CAWMQGASPLHF
TRBV15	TRBJ1-2	TRBD1	CATSRDFMGQGFNYGYTF
TRBV2	TRBJ1-6	NA	CASSPRTVSYNSPLHF
TRBV11-3	TRBJ2-1	NA	CASSLEGVSNNEQFF
TRBV20-1	TRBJ2-3	TRBD2	CSARAGGSYTDTQYF
TRBV6-4	TRBJ1-1	NA	CASSDGCPRNTEAFF
TRBV5-1	TRBJ2-3	NA	CASSLTGGATDTQYF
TRBV2	TRBJ2-1	TRBD2	CASKKGLAGVHNEQFF
TRBV6-1	TRBJ2-3	TRBD2	CASSRDYGDTQYF
TRBV6-2/TRBV6-3	TRBJ1-5	NA	CANSAVYSNQPQHF
TRBV5-4	TRBJ1-6	NA	CASSLTDSYNSPLHF
TRBV5-1	TRBJ1-4	TRBD1	CASSGTGTANEKLFF
TRBV28	TRBJ2-7	TRBD1	CASSYSTGTGGYEQYF
TRBV30	TRBJ2-3	TRBD2	CAWSSRLAVMADTQYF
TRBV9	TRBJ1-4	NA	CASSVENSANEKLFF
TRBV19	TRBJ1-6	NA	CASQRGYSPLHF